This is a list of T cell receptor beta chains from one sample in a study of OX40 agonist ivuxolimab in advanced cancers. Profiled with immunoSEQ multiplex PCR; TCRdb holds only in-frame clones, not every one. This sample has around 100,000 clones; approximately 93% occur once, and the top ten carry 0.25% to 0.3%. The specimen comprised CD4+ or CD8+ T cells sorted from blood, sampled in a trial of the OX40 agonist ivuxolimab. Source of these receptors: an adult with an advanced solid tumor such as melanoma, head and neck, liver or kidney cancer. Both conserved end residues are part of each CDR3. The D gene is left open where the match is weak. For some rows the clone size is stated as once, few or many, or as a class when expanded; others skip it.

V gene	J gene	clone size	CDR3 length	D gene	CDR3 protein	CDR3 DNA
TRBV6-6	TRBJ1-5	.	12	.	CASSSGGKPQHF	TGTGCCAGCAGTAGCGGGGGCAAGCCCCAGCATTTT
TRBV5-4	TRBJ1-6	.	15	.	CASSLAAGYNSPLHF	TGTGCCAGCAGCTTGGCGGCGGGTTATAATTCACCCCTCCACTTT
TRBV5-1	TRBJ2-1	.	14	TRBD2	CASSSSGGAYEQFF	TGCGCCAGCAGCTCGAGCGGGGGGGCGTATGAGCAGTTCTTC
TRBV30	TRBJ1-5	once	14	.	CAWSVGTAGGPQHF	TGTGCCTGGAGTGTAGGTACCGCCGGAGGGCCCCAGCATTTT
TRBV28	TRBJ2-7	once	17	TRBD2	CASSSPFSGGPFYEQYF	TGTGCCAGCAGTTCCCCTTTTAGCGGGGGGCCATTCTACGAGCAGTACTTC
TRBV5-1	TRBJ1-1	.	17	TRBD1	CASSLFGQGVLNTEAFF	TGCGCCAGCAGCTTGTTCGGACAGGGGGTGCTGAACACTGAAGCTTTCTTT
TRBV19	TRBJ1-2	few	12	TRBD1	CATRLGQQSYTF	TGTGCCACCCGACTGGGACAGCAATCCTACACCTTC
TRBV7-2	TRBJ2-1	.	13	.	CASSLARSNEQFF	TGTGCCAGCAGCTTAGCTAGGAGCAATGAGCAGTTCTTC
TRBV6-6	TRBJ2-1	once	15	TRBD2	CASSLGGIIYNEQFF	TGTGCCAGCAGTCTCGGGGGGATCATCTACAATGAGCAGTTCTTC
TRBV5-6	TRBJ2-1	.	15	.	CASSLMGQSYNEQFF	TGTGCCAGCAGCTTGATGGGCCAATCCTACAATGAGCAGTTCTTC
TRBV7-2	TRBJ1-5	once	13	.	CASSFRGNQPQHF	TGTGCCAGCAGCTTCCGGGGGAATCAGCCCCAGCATTTT
TRBV6-5	TRBJ2-7	.	15	TRBD1	CATSRRDRGKYEQYF	TGTGCCACCTCCCGCCGGGACAGGGGGAAGTACGAGCAGTACTTC
TRBV5-1	TRBJ1-2	.	13	.	CASSLGPNYGYTF	TGCGCCAGCAGCTTGGGTCCTAACTATGGCTACACCTTC
TRBV28	TRBJ1-5	.	15	TRBD1	CASIGQGYSNQPQHF	TGTGCCAGCATTGGACAGGGATATAGCAATCAGCCCCAGCATTTT
TRBV5-8	TRBJ2-3	.	14	.	CASSLRAGLDTQYF	TGTGCCAGCAGCTTAAGAGCCGGGTTGGATACGCAGTATTTT
TRBV18	TRBJ2-4	.	13	.	CASSPPSKNIQYF	TGTGCCAGCTCACCACCCTCGAAAAACATTCAGTACTTC
TRBV5-4	TRBJ2-1	.	16	TRBD2	CASSAMTSGDYNEQFF	TGTGCCAGCAGCGCCATGACTAGCGGGGACTACAATGAGCAGTTCTTC
TRBV30	TRBJ2-1	.	11	.	CAWEGYNEQFF	TGTGCCTGGGAAGGGTACAATGAGCAGTTCTTC
TRBV28	TRBJ2-1	once	15	TRBD1	CASSIAQGARNEQFF	TGTGCCAGCAGTATCGCTCAGGGGGCTCGGAATGAGCAGTTCTTC
TRBV2	TRBJ1-5	.	15	.	CASGPWTARNQPQHF	TGTGCCAGCGGCCCCTGGACGGCCCGCAATCAGCCCCAGCATTTT
TRBV25-1	TRBJ1-2	.	12	.	CASRAGDYGYTF	TGTGCCAGCAGGGCCGGGGACTATGGCTACACCTTC
TRBV7-8	TRBJ2-3	.	17	.	CASSPSGAGSSTDTQYF	TGTGCCAGCAGCCCCTCAGGGGCGGGAAGTAGCACAGATACGCAGTATTTT
TRBV27	TRBJ1-1	.	15	TRBD1	CASSLSGTVNTEAFF	TGTGCCAGCAGTTTATCAGGGACAGTGAACACTGAAGCTTTCTTT
TRBV7-9	TRBJ1-2	.	13	TRBD1	CASSPFTGDGYTF	TGTGCCAGCAGCCCGTTTACAGGGGACGGCTACACCTTC
TRBV29-1	TRBJ2-3	.	17	.	CSVVGGTSRPSTDTQYF	TGCAGCGTTGTGGGGGGTACTAGCAGGCCTAGCACAGATACGCAGTATTTT
TRBV6-1	TRBJ1-5	once	16	.	CASSELARVELKPQHF	TGTGCCAGCAGTGAATTGGCCAGGGTAGAATTGAAGCCCCAGCATTTT